Listed below are T cell receptor beta chains from one sample, sequenced in a study of CD8+CD57+ T cells in acquired aplastic anemia. One entry per CDR3 protein results from TCRdb running MiXCR on the reads. The sample has 150,000 to 200,000 distinct CDR3 sequences, around 48% seen once; the top ten hold 25% to 35%. The specimen sequenced was sorted CD4+, CD8+, or CD8+CD57+ T cells (not recorded which) from PBMCs. Receptor source: a human donor with aplastic anemia. The CDR3 runs from the conserved cysteine through the conserved F or W. A D gene is named only where the DNA matches it firmly. Size values are once, few and many counts, or a class for expanded clones, and some rows have none.

. | TRBJ2-7 | many | TRBV9 | TGTGCCAGCAGCGCGGGGGGCAGGGGGCCCTTTATCGGCGAGCAGTACTTC | CASSAGGRGPFIGEQYF
. | TRBJ1-1 | . | TRBV5-1 | TGCGCCAGCAGCATCGGGAGCCACCCGCCTACGAACACTGAAGCTTTCTTT | CASSIGSHPPTNTEAFF
TRBD1 | TRBJ2-7 | . | TRBV2 | TGTGCCAGCAGTTTAAGACAGGGACGTTACGAGCAGTACTTC | CASSLRQGRYEQYF
. | TRBJ2-7 | many | TRBV30 | TGTGCCTGGATGTTAGGGAGCGAGCAGTACTTC | CAWMLGSEQYF
TRBD2 | TRBJ2-3 | few | TRBV15 | TGTGCCACCAGAGCCCGACTAGCGGGGAGCACAGATACGCAGTATTTT | CATRARLAGSTDTQYF
TRBD2 | TRBJ2-7 | . | TRBV4-2 | TGTGCCAGCAGCCAAGATGGAAGCGGGAGTACTTCCTACGAGCAGTACTTC | CASSQDGSGSTSYEQYF
. | TRBJ1-3 | many | TRBV6-5 | TGTGCCAGCAGTTACTCCGGTAGTATGTATGGAAACACCATATATTTT | CASSYSGSMYGNTIYF
. | TRBJ2-1 | . | TRBV29-1 | TGCAGCGTTGATGCGTTGGGAGTCTACAATGAACAGTTCTTC | CSVDALGVYNEQFF
. | TRBJ1-1 | . | TRBV10-3 | TGTGCCAGCAGACCTCAGGGGACGCCTGAAGCTTTCTTT | CASRPQGTPEAFF
. | TRBJ2-7 | many | TRBV29-1 | TGCAGCGCCCGGACAGAAAATTCCTACGAGCAGTACTTC | CSARTENSYEQYF
. | TRBJ2-6 | few | TRBV15 | TGTGCCACCAGCAGAGATAAAAGTGGGGCCAACGTCCTGACTTTC | CATSRDKSGANVLTF